The 27 T cell receptor beta chains listed next were all sequenced from one sample in a study of regulatory T cells in long-lasting Graves disease. Documented time point: persistent/refractory GD, antithyroid drugs over 5 years with positive TRAb. The TCR library was made from RNA extracted from PBMCs. In building TCR beta libraries, iRepertoire HTBI primers were used together with Arm-PCR of CDR3 regions. TCRdb fed the multiplex PCR reads into MiXCR, producing one record per CDR3 protein. The sample lists roughly 700,000 distinct CDR3 sequences; about 32% were seen once. The specimen was peripheral blood mononuclear cells (PBMCs), collected when the disease was refractory, from a patient treated with antithyroid drugs. These receptors were taken from a female donor with Graves disease.

This clonotype has just a few counts. The V gene is TRBV6-1, the J gene TRBJ1-5; D is undetermined. V lost 4 bases and J 5 bases, leaving 15 bases between the germline ends. The CDR3 is 15 residues long. Germline V CDR1 and CDR2: MNHNS, SASEGT. In nucleotides, the CDR3 is TGTGCCAGCAGTGGGCGGGTGTTTCGGGATCAGCCCCAGCATTTT. Its translation: CASSGRVFRDQPQHF.

The V gene is TRBV11-3, the J gene TRBJ2-7, with D possibly matching TRBD1 (6 bases). The CDR3 covers 12 residues. Per germline, CDR1 SGHNT and CDR2 YENEEA. The V gene lost 3 bases and the J gene lost 8 bases, with 11 bases spanning the gap. CDR3 region: CASSFTQGQQYF. In nucleotides, the CDR3 is TGTGCCAGCAGCTTCACTCAGGGGCAGCAGTACTTC.

This chain uses TRBV29-1 with TRBJ2-2; possible D gene TRBD1, 6 bases. CDR1 and CDR2 from the germline V gene are SQVTM and ANQGSEA. The V gene lost 6 bases and the J gene lost 4 bases, with 12 bases spanning the gap. There are 13 residues in the CDR3. This chain's CDR3 is CSVRQVSTGELFF. The CDR3 DNA sequence: TGCAGCGTAAGACAGGTGTCCACCGGGGAGCTGTTTTTT.

The chain combines TRBV15 with TRBJ2-7; D may be TRBD1 (5 bases). Germline V gives CDR1 LNHNV, CDR2 YYDKDF (reference sequence). The CDR3 is 15 amino acids. V lost 0 bases and J 7 bases, leaving 16 bases between the germline ends. The CDR3 coding sequence is TGTGCCACCAGCAGAGATCCCGCAGGGTCCTTGGAGCAGTACTTC. Translating it yields CATSRDPAGSLEQYF.

V and J are TRBV11-3 and TRBJ2-7; 10 nucleotides align to TRBD1. Trimming cost V 5 bases and J 5 bases; bases outside gene matches: 6. The V gene's germline CDR1 is SGHNT and CDR2 YENEEA. There are 14 residues in the CDR3. The CDR3 nucleotides read TGTGCCAGCAGCCGCGGGGACAGGGGCCACGAGCAGTACTTC. It codes for CASSRGDRGHEQYF.

The chain has TRBV12-3 or TRBV12-4 and TRBJ2-3, with D unclear. This CDR3 region has 11 residues. The V end was cut by 10 bases, the J end by 0 bases, with 5 bases between. The CDR3 region is CATASTDTQYF. The DNA of the CDR3 is TGTGCCACCGCTAGCACAGATACGCAGTATTTT.

This clonotype was seen a handful of times. This chain links TRBV25-1 with TRBJ1-6; the match to TRBD1 covers 7 bases. This CDR3 contains 14 residues. J lost 3 bases, V lost 8 bases, and 4 bases had no gene match. Per the germline V gene, CDR1 is MGHDK and CDR2 is SYGVNS. DNA of the CDR3: TGTGCCAGCGGACAGGCCCGCTATAATTCACCCCTCCACTTT. Its translation is CASGQARYNSPLHF.

This chain uses TRBV19 with TRBJ1-5; 9 bases are shared with TRBD1. The ends lost 6 bases at V and 1 base at J; junction bases unmatched: 13. The CDR3 extends over 18 amino acids. The germline gives CDR1 LNHDA, CDR2 SQIVND (reference sequence). As DNA, the CDR3 is TGTGCCAGTAGAAGAGGGACAGGGCCCGTTTACAGCAATCAGCCCCAGCATTTT. Protein sequence: CASRRGTGPVYSNQPQHF.

This chain uses TRBV7-9 with TRBJ2-5; D call uncertain. Germline values: CDR1 SEHNR, CDR2 FQNEAQ (reference sequence). V lost 3 bases, J lost 5 bases, and 10 bases lay in between. There are 13 residues in the CDR3. CDR3: CASSFESQETQYF. The CDR3 DNA reads TGTGCCAGCAGCTTCGAGAGCCAGGAGACCCAGTACTTC.

This sequence joins TRBV19 and TRBJ1-4, with D possibly matching TRBD1 (6 bases). The CDR3 sequence is 16 residues long. Per the germline V gene, CDR1 is LNHDA and CDR2 is SQIVND (reference sequence). The V and J ends lost 4 bases and 0 bases respectively, with 12 bases between them. The CDR3 nucleotides read TGTGCCAGTAGTACCACAGGGCGTGCAACTAATGAAAAACTGTTTTTT. Translation: CASSTTGRATNEKLFF.

This clonotype came up many times. The V and J genes are TRBV18 and TRBJ1-1; tentatively, D is TRBD1 (5 bases). The CDR3 covers 15 residues. Trimming removed 8 bases from V and 3 bases from J, with 19 bases in between. In germline, CDR1 is KGHSH, CDR2 LQKENI. This CDR3 reads CASTEAGGSYTEAFF. Here the CDR3 DNA reads TGTGCCAGCACAGAGGCGGGGGGTAGTTACACTGAAGCTTTCTTT.

This clonotype was recorded many times. The chain couples TRBV20-1 to TRBJ1-4, with 8 bases matching TRBD1. The CDR3 totals 14 residues. Per germline, CDR1 DFQATT and CDR2 SNEGSKA (reference sequence). V shed 5 bases and J 8 bases; nucleotides not matched to a gene: 10. This CDR3 reads CSAWEDRAREKLFF. The CDR3 nucleotides are TGCAGTGCTTGGGAGGACAGGGCCCGGGAAAAACTGTTTTTT.

This clonotype was recorded a few times. The rearrangement links TRBV7-3 to TRBJ2-2; TRBD2 agrees at 7 bases. The CDR3 sequence is 13 residues long. J gave up 8 bases and V 5 bases, and 5 bases lay outside the gene matches. Germline V gene lookup returns CDR1 SGHTA and CDR2 FQGTGA. The CDR3 loop is CASSPAGSGELFF. In DNA, the CDR3 is TGTGCCAGCAGCCCAGCGGGATCGGGGGAGCTGTTTTTT.

This clonotype was seen only a few times. V gene TRBV3-1 combines with J gene TRBJ1-2; the D is unclear. Germline lookup yields CDR1 LGHDT and CDR2 YNNKEL (reference sequence). This CDR3 has 15 amino acids. The germline V and J ends were trimmed by 0 bases and 4 bases, with 12 bases remaining between them. The CDR3 DNA is TGTGCCAGCAGCCAAGATCTTGGAAGCAGCTATGGCTACACCTTC. It encodes CASSQDLGSSYGYTF.

This clonotype was counted a few times. The chain combines TRBV6-1 with TRBJ1-2; possible D gene TRBD1, 6 bases. The CDR3 extends over 12 amino acids. Trimming cost V 10 bases and J 8 bases, with 17 bases left between them. The germline CDR1 and CDR2 sequences are MNHNS and SASEGT. CDR3 DNA sequence: TGTGCCACCTCTTCTGGGGGCAGGGGCTACACCTTC. It codes for CATSSGGRGYTF.

The table lists this clonotype with many counts. The V gene is TRBV28, the J gene TRBJ1-2; TRBD1 matches 7 bases. Germline CDR1 MDHEN, CDR2 SYDVKM. V was clipped by 2 bases and J by 7 bases; unmatched bases: 7. The length of the CDR3 is 14 residues. The CDR3 nucleotides are TGTGCCAGCAGTTTAACAGGGGAAATGTTTGGCTACACCTTC. This gives the protein CASSLTGEMFGYTF.

This sequence joins TRBV7-2 and TRBJ2-7; 11 nucleotides line up with TRBD2. The CDR3 is 16 amino acids. V shed 3 bases, J shed 2 bases, and the junction held 6 bases outside the gene matches. The germline CDR1 and CDR2 sequences are SGHTA and FQGNSA. As DNA, the CDR3 is TGTGCCAGCAGCTTGAGTCTAGCGGGAGGTGCCTACGAGCAGTACTTC. This translates into CASSLSLAGGAYEQYF.

The chain has TRBV11-2 and TRBJ1-6, with 11 bases lining up with TRBD1. With 5 bases clipped from V and 11 bases from J, the junction kept 8 bases outside the gene matches. The CDR3 extends over 15 amino acids. CDR1 SGHAT and CDR2 FQNNGV come from the germline V gene. The CDR3 nucleotides are TGTGCCAGCAGCGCCGGGACAGGGGGGAATCCACCCCTCCACTTT. Translating gives CASSAGTGGNPPLHF.

The chain links TRBV9 to TRBJ1-1, with D unclear. This CDR3 contains 14 residues. CDR1 and CDR2 from the germline V gene are SGDLS and YYNGEE. V gave up 3 bases and J gave up 6 bases, with 15 bases separating them. The chain's CDR3 is CASSAVRGSPEAFF. The CDR3 DNA reads TGTGCCAGCAGCGCTGTAAGAGGGAGCCCTGAAGCTTTCTTT.

This rearrangement joins TRBV18 to TRBJ1-2; D is possibly TRBD1 (5 bases). Trimming removed 4 bases from V and 5 bases from J, with 14 bases in between. The germline V gene has CDR1 KGHSH and CDR2 LQKENI. This CDR3 region has 14 residues. The CDR3 sequence is CASSRDQNNYGYTF. For the CDR3, the DNA is TGTGCCAGCTCACGGGACCAAAATAATTATGGCTACACCTTC.

Concerning this clonotype itself: Given the absence of the conserved phenylalanine or tryptophan at the CDR3 end, a read error is likely. It is unclear where the CDR3 begins or ends on the DNA, so no DNA is shown, and the CDR3 is as TCRdb lists it. CDR3 protein: CASSYSRQLAY. The gene calls are TRBV6-2 or TRBV6-3 and TRBJ1-2. The germline CDR1 and CDR2 sequences are MNHEY and SVGEGT. Counting both end residues, the CDR3 totals 11 amino acids.

About this clonotype itself: The CDR3 end shows no conserved phenylalanine or tryptophan, and so a read error is likely. No DNA is shown, since the ends of the CDR3 on it are uncertain; the CDR3 is the one TCRdb lists. The CDR3 here is CSASPWGDRVVS. This sequence joins TRBV20-1 and TRBJ1-6; the tabulated D call, TRBD1, remains unverified against the DNA. Germline V lookup: CDR1 DFQATT, CDR2 SNEGSKA (reference sequence). Including both end residues, the CDR3 is 12 amino acids long.

There are a few counts of this clonotype. V gene TRBV5-1 combines with J gene TRBJ1-1; possibly TRBD1 for D (6 bases). This CDR3 spans 15 amino acids. V was clipped by 4 bases and J by 1 base, with 14 bases between them. CDR1 and CDR2 from the germline V gene are SGHRS and YFSETQ. CDR3 bases: TGCGCCAGCAGCATGCCGACAGGTGGGAACACTGAAGCTTTCTTT. As protein: CASSMPTGGNTEAFF.

This clonotype occurred once. Lacking the conserved final phenylalanine or tryptophan, this CDR3 likely reflects a read error. The chain links TRBV2 to TRBJ1-5; tentatively, D is TRBD1 (5 bases). The CDR3 contains 15 residues. Germline V gene sequence: CDR1 SNHLY, CDR2 FYNNEI. Deletions cut 7 bases from V and 1 base from J, with 14 bases between. For the CDR3, the DNA is TGTGCCAGCAATCCCGGGACTTCGAGCAATCAGCCCCAGCATCTT. Residues: CASNPGTSSNQPQHL.

This chain joins TRBV6-1 and TRBJ2-5, with D unclear. Trimming shortened V by 5 bases and J by 5 bases, and 15 bases separated the two germline ends. Per germline, CDR1 MNHNS and CDR2 SASEGT. The CDR3 sequence is 14 residues long. CDR3 in amino acids: CASSLSRIDETQYF. CDR3 DNA sequence: TGTGCCAGCAGTCTTTCCCGAATCGATGAGACCCAGTACTTC.

This clonotype occurred many times. The J gene is TRBJ1-4, the V gene TRBV28, with unresolved D. Germline V gene data show CDR1 as MDHEN and CDR2 as SYDVKM. The CDR3 has 14 amino acids. The V end lost 5 bases, the J end lost 7 bases, and 14 bases lay between the germline ends. The CDR3 loop reads CASSVGRKGEKLFF. The CDR3 nucleotides read TGTGCCAGCAGTGTGGGGAGGAAGGGTGAAAAACTGTTTTTT.

This clonotype has ten or more counts. The chain employs TRBV28 and TRBJ1-2; 7 positions match TRBD1. Germline loops: CDR1 MDHEN, CDR2 SYDVKM. V gave up 5 bases and J gave up 4 bases; unmatched junction bases: 7. The CDR3 has 14 residues. As DNA, the CDR3 is TGTGCCAGCAGTCAACCGGACAGGAGCTATGGCTACACCTTC. It codes for CASSQPDRSYGYTF.